This T cell receptor (beta chain) was recorded in a study of blood T cell repertoires in COVID-19. Trimming took off 4 bases at V and 5 bases at J, with 11 bases between the two ends. The CDR3 has 14 residues. In the study's own analysis: Reference gene primer amplification yielded estimated nucleated cell counts. The method was immunoSEQ multiplex PCR; TCRdb's version includes in-frame clones alone and lacks a portion of them. That table furnishes V, J and clone size, whereas the DNA furnished D and trimming. The data show 180,000 or so clones, with 65% to 90% seen just once and roughly 8.2% held by the top ten. This clone has ten or more counts.

The clonotype originates from a man aged 55 to 70 with acute or convalescent COVID-19. The J gene is TRBJ2-2, the V gene TRBV6-7, with TRBD2 as a possible D gene (6 bases). TRBV6-7 is treated as an ORF (open reading frame) with a function not yet certain. The sequenced sample consisted of peripheral blood. The CDR3 nucleotides are TGTGCCAGCAGTTCGGGGGTTAGGACCGGGGAGCTGTTTTTT. Translation gives CASSSGVRTGELFF.